This T cell receptor beta chain was sequenced for a study of blood T cell repertoires in COVID-19. Study as a whole: Sources were T cells, B-cell-depleted T cells, or PBMCs; the material itself was cDNA or gDNA.

This CDR3 spans 15 amino acids. Per germline, CDR1 KGHDR and CDR2 SFDVKD. Losses at the gene ends were 6 bases for V and 4 bases for J; bases not matched to a gene: 2. As handled by the study authors: Cell counts per sample came from amplifying reference gene primers. The protocol was immunoSEQ multiplex PCR, while the TCRdb copy is restricted to in-frame clones and leaves out a portion. The DNA gave D and trimming, while V, J and clone size come from that table. The sample lists roughly 300,000 clones; 80% to 90% were seen once. Membership in each cohort depended on participant-reported clinical history.

What was sequenced was PBMCs or T cells enriched from blood (not recorded which). The chain joins TRBV24-1 to TRBJ2-2; 12 bases match TRBD2. This TCR was recovered from a woman aged 40 to 50 with acute COVID-19. The CDR3 DNA sequence: TGTGCCACCAGTCCGACTAGCGGGGGCACCGGGGAGCTGTTTTTT. It yields the protein CATSPTSGGTGELFF.